The 8 T cell receptor beta chains presented below share a single source sample, sequenced in a study of human T cells and chemical hapten exposure. Time point noted: pre-sensitization, week 0. Sample treatment: therapeutic diphenylcyclopropenone sensitization with weekly scalp DPC. From the RACE reads, TCRdb called clonotypes with MiXCR, one entry per CDR3 protein. The sample carries tens of thousands of distinct CDR3 sequences, 13% to 15% recorded once. The sequenced sample was whole blood, obtained in connection with sensitization to the hapten diphenylcyclopropenone (DPC). The receptors were gathered from a woman aged 45 to 65 with alopecia areata. Some clones in this sample may be carry-over from other donors' samples.

This chain connects TRBV6-5 to TRBJ2-5, with D possibly matching TRBD2 (6 bases). The CDR3 runs 11 residues. CDR1 and CDR2 (germline): MNHEY, SVGAGI. Trimming removed 5 bases from V and 7 bases from J, with 8 bases in between. The chain's CDR3 is CASSGAGTQYF. The CDR3 coding sequence is TGTGCCAGCAGTGGAGCGGGGACCCAGTACTTC.

This clonotype came up many times. The V call is TRBV6-1, the J call TRBJ2-1; 9 bases map to TRBD2. Trimming took 4 bases from V and 10 from J; bases not matched to a gene: 5. This CDR3 is built from 13 residues. Germline lookup yields CDR1 MNHNS and CDR2 SASEGT. CDR3 nucleotide sequence: TGTGCCAGCAGTGTAGCGGGAGTCTTAGAGCAGTTCTTC. Its translation: CASSVAGVLEQFF.

This clonotype showed up just a few times. The V call is TRBV3-1, the J call TRBJ2-3; D gene uncertain. This CDR3 contains 13 residues. Germline-derived CDR1 and CDR2 are LGHDT and YNNKEL (reference sequence). The ends were cut back, 2 bases at V and 0 bases at J, with 3 bases in the middle. The CDR3 bases are TGTGCCAGCAGCCAACTCAGCACAGATACGCAGTATTTT. This gives the protein CASSQLSTDTQYF.

CDR3 region: CASSQRRATYNEQFF. The DNA of the CDR3 is TGTGCCAGTAGCCAACGGAGGGCGACCTACAATGAGCAGTTCTTC. The chain joins TRBV19 to TRBJ2-1; perhaps TRBD2 as D (6 bases). In germline, CDR1 is LNHDA, CDR2 SQIVND (reference sequence). V was cut by 6 bases and J by 2 bases, with 14 bases left in between. The CDR3 runs 15 residues.

This clonotype was seen many times. The rearrangement joins TRBV12-3 or TRBV12-4 to TRBJ2-1; 8 positions agree with TRBD2. V was pared by 3 bases and J by 9 bases, with 7 bases of the junction left unmatched. CDR3 length: 14 amino acids. The CDR3 sequence: CASSFMREVGEQFF. CDR3 sequence (DNA): TGTGCCAGCAGTTTTATGCGGGAGGTCGGTGAGCAGTTCTTC.

In its sample, this clonotype was seen many times. The chain employs TRBV12-3 or TRBV12-4 and TRBJ2-1; TRBD2 matches 8 bases. This CDR3 has 13 amino acids. CDR3 in DNA: TGTGGTTCCGGGGTAGCGGGATACAATGAGCAGTTCTTC. It encodes CGSGVAGYNEQFF.

This clonotype occurred many times. The chain combines TRBV27 with TRBJ1-2, with D possibly TRBD1 on 6 matching bases. Germline V gene data show CDR1 as MNHEY and CDR2 as SMNVEV (reference sequence). This CDR3 spans 13 amino acids. Trimming shortened V by 7 bases and J by 4 bases, and 13 bases separated the two germline ends. In DNA form, the CDR3 reads TGTGCCAGCACCAAGGGGGTCTCCTATGGCTACACCTTC. Its protein product is CASTKGVSYGYTF.

DNA for the CDR3: TGTGCCAGCAGTTTACCGGCGGGAGCTTCCTACGAGCAGTACTTC. Residues: CASSLPAGASYEQYF. The rearrangement joins TRBV12-3 or TRBV12-4 to TRBJ2-7, with 7 bases fitting TRBD2. V shed 2 bases, J shed 1 base, and the junction held 5 bases outside the gene matches. CDR3 length: 15 residues.